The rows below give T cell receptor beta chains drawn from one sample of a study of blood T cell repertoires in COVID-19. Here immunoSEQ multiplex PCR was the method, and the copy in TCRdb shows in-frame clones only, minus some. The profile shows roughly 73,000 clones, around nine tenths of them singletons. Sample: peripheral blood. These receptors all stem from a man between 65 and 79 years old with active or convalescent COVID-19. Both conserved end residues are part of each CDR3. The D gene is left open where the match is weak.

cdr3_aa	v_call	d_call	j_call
CACRPRRGTGGTGELFF	TRBV30	TRBD1	TRBJ2-2
CATAGTGSGYEQYF	TRBV10-3	NA	TRBJ2-7
CASSYFGTDQETQYF	TRBV6-5	TRBD1	TRBJ2-5
CASSFVRGEAFF	TRBV27	NA	TRBJ1-1
CASSQAPLTSGRTDTQYF	TRBV3-1/TRBV3-2	TRBD2	TRBJ2-3
CASSLGQGADEQYF	TRBV2	TRBD1	TRBJ2-7
CASSQVASNSPLHF	TRBV3-1/TRBV3-2	NA	TRBJ1-6
CASTTGGTEAFF	TRBV6-6	TRBD1	TRBJ1-1
CASSQGAGRLSYEQYF	TRBV4-2	NA	TRBJ2-7
CASSLGGQPQHF	TRBV28	NA	TRBJ1-5
CASSISGLNTGELFF	TRBV7-3	TRBD2	TRBJ2-2
CASSDGVAGGRNEQFF	TRBV6-4	TRBD2	TRBJ2-1
CASSPQGFAEAFF	TRBV2	NA	TRBJ1-1
CASSLGQGAGQPQHF	TRBV7-2	TRBD1	TRBJ1-5
CASKMTGYKVSTQYF	TRBV23-1	TRBD1	TRBJ2-3
CAWTFSGPARGTIYF	TRBV30	NA	TRBJ1-3
CASRRQGTSHTQYF	TRBV6-5	TRBD1	TRBJ2-3
CASSPGQGAFQPQHF	TRBV28	TRBD1	TRBJ1-5
CASSLGRGSGEQFF	TRBV11-2	TRBD2	TRBJ2-1
CASSLAASGGTETQYF	TRBV7-9	TRBD2	TRBJ2-5
CASSETGRYQPQHF	TRBV2	TRBD1	TRBJ1-5
CASSSNLPSAGELFF	TRBV6-6	NA	TRBJ2-2
CASTREGLYEQYF	TRBV27	TRBD2	TRBJ2-7
CSVGLVEQFF	TRBV29-1	TRBD2	TRBJ2-1
CASSALAGEGTGELFF	TRBV6-1	TRBD2	TRBJ2-2
CAISDKGDNQPQHF	TRBV10-3	NA	TRBJ1-5
CASSQTEHNSPLHF	TRBV5-1	NA	TRBJ1-6
CASNYMEGSEAFF	TRBV12-3/TRBV12-4	NA	TRBJ1-1
CASSSGTPYEQYF	TRBV19	NA	TRBJ2-7
CASSDRGGYTF	TRBV6-2/TRBV6-3	TRBD1	TRBJ1-2
CASSPRDRMGKLFF	TRBV6-5	TRBD1	TRBJ1-4
CASSSAGTYEQYF	TRBV7-9	NA	TRBJ2-7
CASRTSGTHEQYF	TRBV28	TRBD2	TRBJ2-7
CASSQVSVRGRANEKLFF	TRBV4-2	NA	TRBJ1-4
CASSYLVYGYTF	TRBV12-3/TRBV12-4	NA	TRBJ1-2
CSVGPGEAFF	TRBV29-1	NA	TRBJ1-1
CASSEAGGPPGELFF	TRBV10-1	TRBD2	TRBJ2-2
CASSQVQGGLGEQYF	TRBV3-1/TRBV3-2	NA	TRBJ2-7
CASSVVSSSYNEQFF	TRBV9	NA	TRBJ2-1
CASSEWRAGGLETQYF	TRBV2	TRBD2	TRBJ2-5
CASRPPTGIHQPQHF	TRBV28	TRBD1	TRBJ1-5
CASSSNYRGLYNEQFF	TRBV5-6	TRBD1	TRBJ2-1
CTSSQDAGQGAAGANVLTF	TRBV1	NA	TRBJ2-6
CASSLGRAGASYEQYF	TRBV5-1	TRBD2	TRBJ2-7
CASSLTSGNTDTQYF	TRBV28	TRBD2	TRBJ2-3
CASSQGAPTTYSYEQYF	TRBV5-6	NA	TRBJ2-7
CASSPRRTGRDTEAFF	TRBV18	NA	TRBJ1-1
CARSLHPGANQPQHF	TRBV5-3	NA	TRBJ1-5
CATSSGGPGNTIYF	TRBV15	NA	TRBJ1-3
CASRRDRNSNQPQHF	TRBV2	TRBD1	TRBJ1-5
CAWSTDRGLPATNEKLFF	TRBV30	TRBD1	TRBJ1-4